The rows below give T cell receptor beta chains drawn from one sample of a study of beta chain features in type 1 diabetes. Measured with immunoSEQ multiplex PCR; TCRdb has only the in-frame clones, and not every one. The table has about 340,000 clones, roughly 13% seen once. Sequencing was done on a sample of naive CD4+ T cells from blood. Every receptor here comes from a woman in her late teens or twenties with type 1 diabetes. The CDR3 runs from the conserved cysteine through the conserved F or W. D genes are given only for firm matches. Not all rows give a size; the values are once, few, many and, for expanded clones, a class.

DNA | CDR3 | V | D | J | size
TGTGCCAGCAGCTCGGACAGCCATCAGCCCCAGCATTTT | CASSSDSHQPQHF | TRBV5-4 | - | TRBJ1-5 | few
TGTGCCACCAGCAGAGTGATACAGGGGGGACTGTTTTTT | CATSRVIQGGLFF | TRBV15 | TRBD1 | TRBJ1-4 | -
TGCAGCGTTGAAGGCGGACAGGGGTGGGGCTACACCTTC | CSVEGGQGWGYTF | TRBV29-1 | TRBD1 | TRBJ1-2 | -
TGCGCCAGCAGCTTGAGGTCCGAGGGCACCGGGGAGCTGTTTTTT | CASSLRSEGTGELFF | TRBV5-1 | - | TRBJ2-2 | few
TGCAGCGTTGCCCTCAGGTTTATGGACACTGAAGCTTTCTTT | CSVALRFMDTEAFF | TRBV29-1 | - | TRBJ1-1 | -
TGTGCCAGCAGCTTAGCCATGGACAGTTTCCACTCCTACGAGCAGTACTTC | CASSLAMDSFHSYEQYF | TRBV7-9 | - | TRBJ2-7 | -
TGTGCCAGCAGTTCTACAGGGGGCTGGGTCAATCAGCCCCAGCATTTT | CASSSTGGWVNQPQHF | TRBV28 | TRBD1 | TRBJ1-5 | few
TGTGCCAGCAGCCCAGCCCGACAGGGACGGAAAGAGACCCAGTACTTC | CASSPARQGRKETQYF | TRBV28 | TRBD1 | TRBJ2-5 | few
TGTGCCAGCAGTTCGGGTGCGGGGGTTAGCTCCTACAATGAGCAGTTCTTC | CASSSGAGVSSYNEQFF | TRBV28 | TRBD2 | TRBJ2-1 | few
TGTGCCAGCAGTTCCCAAGGACAGGGGGTCTACGAGCAGTACTTC | CASSSQGQGVYEQYF | TRBV2 | TRBD1 | TRBJ2-7 | few
TGTGCCAGCAGCGTAGCTCCCGTGGCCTCTGGAAACACCATATATTTT | CASSVAPVASGNTIYF | TRBV9 | - | TRBJ1-3 | few
TGCGCCAGCAGCCAAGATGGCGGGAGTTACAATGAGCAGTTCTTC | CASSQDGGSYNEQFF | TRBV4-3 | TRBD2 | TRBJ2-1 | few
TGCGCCAGCAGCCAAGAGACGACAGGGGTAGTAGACACCGGGGAGCTGTTTTTT | CASSQETTGVVDTGELFF | TRBV4-3 | TRBD1 | TRBJ2-2 | -
TGTGCCAGCAGCCCTCCGGGCTCTAGCGGGAGTAGAAAGTTCTTC | CASSPPGSSGSRKFF | TRBV11-2 | TRBD2 | TRBJ2-1 | -
TGTGCCAGCAGTTCCACAGGGCCAGCCTATGGCTACACCTTC | CASSSTGPAYGYTF | TRBV7-8 | - | TRBJ1-2 | -
TGTGCCACCAGCAGAGCTGGGACAGGGAGAGGCTATGGCTACACCTTC | CATSRAGTGRGYGYTF | TRBV15 | TRBD1 | TRBJ1-2 | -